This note documents a single TCR beta chain sequence. Germline CDR1 SGHTA, CDR2 FQGTGA. This CDR3 comprises 14 residues. Germline trimming cut 6 bases from V and 7 bases from J; bases unmatched to any gene: 9. This specimen belongs to a study of blood T cell repertoires in COVID-19. Study context: Sites in the United States, Italy and Spain provided acute and convalescent COVID-19 samples. Nucleic acid was either cDNA or gDNA, and it came from T cells, B-cell-depleted T cells, or PBMCs.

In the study's own analysis: Amplification of reference gene primers provided the estimated nucleated cell counts. Libraries were prepared by immunoSEQ multiplex PCR; TCRdb keeps only in-frame clonotypes and omits some of them. That table supplies the V and J calls and clone size; D and trimming were determined from the DNA. The table shows some 120,000 clones, with around 87% occurring only once. This receptor was identified in a woman aged 60-70 years with acute or convalescent COVID-19. Sequencing input: peripheral blood. The V call is TRBV7-3, the J call TRBJ2-5; 9 bases map to TRBD1. The chain's CDR3 is CASSSGTGSGTQYF. The CDR3 nucleotides read TGTGCCAGCAGTTCCGGGACAGGGAGTGGGACCCAGTACTTC.